This T cell receptor (beta chain) appears in the sequencing data of a study of T cell responses to AZD1222 COVID-19 vaccine. In the study overall: Pooled in the analysis were second doses at about 4 or about 12 weeks.

Per the germline V gene, CDR1 is MDHEN and CDR2 is SYDVKM. The CDR3 contains 15 residues. The junction had 9 bases not matched to a gene; V was cut back by 6 bases and J by 5 bases. General study results and limits: White British ancestry dominated among donors, who included more females, and clonal diversity was possibly underestimated.

Only one count was recorded for this clone. Its antigen remains unknown. Using immunoSEQ multiplex PCR, the repertoire was profiled, and TCRdb retains in-frame clones only, with some absent. Of 150,000 to 200,000 clones in the sample, about 86% were seen once. This clonotype was obtained from an adult in good health. The V call is TRBV28, the J call TRBJ2-1, with 8 bases aligning to TRBD1. This material consisted of peripheral blood, taken on day 0 of AZD1222 vaccination. CDR3 amino acids: CASRPGGTRHNEQFF. CDR3 in DNA: TGTGCCAGCAGGCCAGGGGGCACACGGCACAATGAGCAGTTCTTC.